The source of this T cell receptor (beta chain) is a study of blood T cell repertoires in COVID-19. Study-level information: The United States, Italy and Spain were the sources of the acute and convalescent COVID-19 samples. Nucleic acid was either cDNA or gDNA, and it came from T cells, B-cell-depleted T cells, or PBMCs.

The CDR3 is 22 amino acids. V was clipped by 8 bases and J by 5 bases; unmatched bases: 27. Per the authors' pipeline: Using reference gene primer amplification, nucleated cell counts were estimated. TCRdb keeps only in-frame clones here, not all; method: immunoSEQ multiplex PCR. That table furnishes V, J and clone size, whereas the DNA furnished D and trimming. Of nearly 350,000 clones detected, around 91% appear once; the ten largest clones hold under 3.5%. The sequenced material came from peripheral blood. This clonotype was obtained from a woman between 18 and 29 years old who had recovered from COVID-19. The V call is TRBV23-1, the J call TRBJ2-7, with 16 bases that match TRBD2. TRBV23-1 is flagged as an ORF with uncertain function. CDR3 loop: CASGGPVAGDTGLAGGPHEQYV. CDR3 bases: TGCGCCAGCGGGGGCCCCGTGGCAGGGGACACGGGACTAGCGGGAGGGCCGCACGAGCAGTACGTC.